Presented here are 2 T cell receptor beta chains from one specimen sequenced in a study of response to subunit inactivated influenza vaccine. TCRdb used MiXCR to reprocess the RT-PCR reads, holding one entry per CDR3 protein. Counted here are some 520,000 distinct CDR3 sequences, approximately 15% occurring once; the ten biggest clones make up less than 4%. The sequenced sample was CD4+ T cells sorted from PBMCs, obtained less than 25 months after vaccination. The receptor source for this set is a man aged 50-75 years who received an inactivated influenza vaccine.

This rearrangement joins TRBV10-3 to TRBJ1-2; TRBD1 is a possible D gene (5 bases). Deletions cut 4 bases from V and 8 bases from J, with 17 bases between. Germline V CDR1 and CDR2: ENHRY, SYGVKD. This CDR3 has 14 residues. This chain's CDR3 is CAISVNKGWNGYTF. The CDR3 bases are TGTGCCATCAGTGTTAATAAGGGGTGGAACGGCTACACCTTC.

The chain uses TRBV6-5 and TRBJ2-2, with 12 bases that match TRBD2. J gave up 5 bases and V 3 bases, and 13 bases lay outside the gene matches. Germline CDR1 and CDR2: MNHEY and SVGAGI. The CDR3 loop spans 19 amino acids. CDR3 DNA: TGTGCCAGCAGTTATCTCGGCGCTAGCGGGAGGGCCGGGACCGGGGAGCTGTTTTTT. Its protein product is CASSYLGASGRAGTGELFF.